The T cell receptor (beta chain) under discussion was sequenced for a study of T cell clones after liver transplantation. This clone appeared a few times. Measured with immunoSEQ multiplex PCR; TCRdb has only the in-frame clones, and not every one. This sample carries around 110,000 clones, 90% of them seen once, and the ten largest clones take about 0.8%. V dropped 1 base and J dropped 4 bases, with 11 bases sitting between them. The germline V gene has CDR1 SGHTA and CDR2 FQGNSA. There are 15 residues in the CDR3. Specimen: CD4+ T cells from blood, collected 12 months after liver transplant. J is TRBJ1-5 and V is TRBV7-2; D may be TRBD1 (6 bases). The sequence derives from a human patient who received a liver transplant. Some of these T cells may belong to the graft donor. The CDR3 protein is CASSLETGQNQPQHF. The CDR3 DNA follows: TGTGCCAGCAGCTTAGAAACAGGGCAGAATCAGCCCCAGCATTTT.